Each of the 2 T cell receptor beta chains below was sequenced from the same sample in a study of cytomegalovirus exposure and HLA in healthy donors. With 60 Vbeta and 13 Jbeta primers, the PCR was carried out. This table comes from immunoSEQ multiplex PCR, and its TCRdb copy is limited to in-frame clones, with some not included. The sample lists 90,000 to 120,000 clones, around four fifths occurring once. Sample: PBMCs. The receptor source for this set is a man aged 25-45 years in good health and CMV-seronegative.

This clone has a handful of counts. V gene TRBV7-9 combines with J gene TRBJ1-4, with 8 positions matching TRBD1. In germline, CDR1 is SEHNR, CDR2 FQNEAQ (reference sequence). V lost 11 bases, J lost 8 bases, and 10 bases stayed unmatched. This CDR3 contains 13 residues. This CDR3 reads CAGQGSNEEKLFF. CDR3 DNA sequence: TGTGCCGGACAGGGCTCGAACGAGGAAAAACTGTTTTTT.

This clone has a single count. The CDR3 sequence: CASSGDRGAYEQYF. CDR3 nucleotides: TGTGCCAGCTCAGGGGACAGGGGGGCCTACGAGCAGTACTTC. This rearrangement joins TRBV18 to TRBJ2-7; 11 positions agree with TRBD1. Germline-derived CDR1 and CDR2 are KGHSH and LQKENI. The length of the CDR3 is 14 residues. V dropped 5 bases and J dropped 2; count of bases not matched to a gene: 2.